This TCR beta chain was recorded in a study of T cell responses to AZD1222 COVID-19 vaccine. Here immunoSEQ multiplex PCR was the method, and the copy in TCRdb shows in-frame clones only, minus some. The table includes about 200,000 clones, more than 80% detected once. The length of the CDR3 is 12 residues. CDR1 is SEHNR and CDR2 is FQNEAQ in the germline V gene (reference sequence). Trimming removed 1 base from V and 12 bases from J, with 10 bases in between. The study's findings and limits: As reported, nearly half of all spike-specific TCRs target variant regions that are unmutated. The donor cohort was predominantly white British with a female majority, and clonal diversity may have been underestimated.

Concerning this clone: Its target is not known.

The rearrangement links TRBV7-9 to TRBJ2-1; D may be TRBD2 (6 bases). The sequence derives from an adult who received the MenACWY meningococcal vaccine as a control. The sequencing here drew on peripheral blood, taken 28 days after the second dose of the MenACWY control vaccine. CDR3 nucleotide sequence: TGTGCCAGCAGCTTAGAACGGGGAGGGCAGTTCTTC. Protein sequence: CASSLERGGQFF.